Below are 5 T cell receptor beta chains sequenced from a single sample in a study of shared clonotypes between healthy human individuals. This table comes from immunoSEQ multiplex PCR, and its TCRdb copy is limited to in-frame clones, with some not included. The data hold more than 500,000 clones, with around 96% observed a single time. Positively selected for CCR7, the CD45RO-negative cells used as naive CD8 cells excluded terminally differentiated effector memory CD45RA+ cells. Sequenced input: naive CD8+ T cells sorted from blood. All receptors derive from a woman in her twenties or thirties in good health.

The table lists this clone with a count of one. DNA for the CDR3: TGTGCCAGTAGTACGGCTAGCGGCTCCTACGAGCAGTACTTC. Translated: CASSTASGSYEQYF. The rearrangement uses TRBV19 and TRBJ2-5; TRBD2 matches at 7 bases. The J call may be wrong; the DNA end is better matched by TRBJ2-7. Germline CDR1 LNHDA, CDR2 SQIVND (reference sequence). This CDR3 contains 14 residues.

The CDR3 loop is CASSEPGLVIHEQYF. The CDR3 coding sequence is TGTGCCAGCAGTGAACCGGGACTAGTCATCCACGAGCAGTACTTC. The gene calls are TRBV28 and TRBJ2-7, with 8 bases fitting TRBD2. J gave up 5 bases and V 5 bases, and 11 bases lay outside the gene matches. This CDR3 is 15 amino acids long. CDR1 and CDR2 from the germline V gene are MDHEN and SYDVKM.

This sequence joins TRBV7-8 and TRBJ2-3; D is perhaps TRBD1 (6 bases). CDR3 length: 14 residues. V lost 7 bases, J lost 3 bases, and 14 bases lay in between. CDR1 SGHVS and CDR2 FQNEAQ come from the germline V gene. CDR3 DNA: TGTGCCAGCATTGGGGAGAGGGGGACAGATACGCAGTATTTT. Its translation is CASIGERGTDTQYF.

The genes are TRBV10-1 and TRBJ2-7; D is perhaps TRBD2 (5 bases). Germline V gene sequence: CDR1 WNHNN, CDR2 SYGVQD (reference sequence). The V and J ends lost 8 bases and 5 bases respectively, with 10 bases between them. The CDR3 is 11 amino acids. The CDR3 protein is CASRDGDEQYF. The CDR3 nucleotides are TGCGCCAGCCGGGATGGCGACGAGCAGTACTTC.

V gene TRBV4-1 combines with J gene TRBJ1-2; 7 bases are shared with TRBD1. The CDR3 extends over 14 amino acids. Trimming at V came to 4 bases and at J to 8 bases, leaving 10 bases not matched to a gene. CDR1 is MGHRA and CDR2 is YSYEKL in the germline V gene. The CDR3 spells CASSLTGQWEGYTF. Here the CDR3 DNA reads TGCGCCAGCAGCCTCACGGGACAGTGGGAGGGCTACACCTTC.